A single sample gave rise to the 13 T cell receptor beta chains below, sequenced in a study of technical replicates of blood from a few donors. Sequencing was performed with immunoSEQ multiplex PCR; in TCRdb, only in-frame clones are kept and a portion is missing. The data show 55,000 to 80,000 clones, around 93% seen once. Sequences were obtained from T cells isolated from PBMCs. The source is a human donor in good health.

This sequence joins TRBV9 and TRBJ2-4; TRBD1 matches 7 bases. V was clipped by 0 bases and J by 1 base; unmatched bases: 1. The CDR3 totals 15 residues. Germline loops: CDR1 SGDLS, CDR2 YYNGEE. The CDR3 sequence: CASSVEGAAKNIQYF. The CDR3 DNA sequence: TGTGCCAGCAGCGTAGAGGGGGCCGCCAAAAACATTCAGTACTTC. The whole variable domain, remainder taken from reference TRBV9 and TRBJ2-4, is DSGVTQTPKHLITATGQRVTLRCSPRSGDLSVYWYQQSLDQGLQFLIQYYNGEERAKGNILERFSAQQFPDLHSELNLSSLELGDSALYFCASSVEGAAKNIQYFGAGTRLSVL.

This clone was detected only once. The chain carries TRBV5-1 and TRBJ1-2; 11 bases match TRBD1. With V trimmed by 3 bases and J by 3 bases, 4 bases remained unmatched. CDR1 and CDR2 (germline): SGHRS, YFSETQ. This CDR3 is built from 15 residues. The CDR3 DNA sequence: TGCGCCAGCAGCTCCGGGACAGGGGGGGACTATGGCTACACCTTC. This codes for CASSSGTGGDYGYTF.

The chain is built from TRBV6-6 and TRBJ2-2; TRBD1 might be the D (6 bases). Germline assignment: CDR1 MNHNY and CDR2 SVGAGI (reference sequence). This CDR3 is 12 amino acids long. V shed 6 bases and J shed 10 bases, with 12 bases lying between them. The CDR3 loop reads CASRTGLPELFF. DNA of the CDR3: TGTGCCAGCAGAACAGGGTTGCCGGAGCTGTTTTTT.

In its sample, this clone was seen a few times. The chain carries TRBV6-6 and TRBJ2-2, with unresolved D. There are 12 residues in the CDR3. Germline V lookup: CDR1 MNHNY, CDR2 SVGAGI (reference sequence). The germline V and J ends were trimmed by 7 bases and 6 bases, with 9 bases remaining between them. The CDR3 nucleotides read TGTGCCAGCATGGTCGCGGCCGGGGAGCTGTTTTTT. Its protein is CASMVAAGELFF.

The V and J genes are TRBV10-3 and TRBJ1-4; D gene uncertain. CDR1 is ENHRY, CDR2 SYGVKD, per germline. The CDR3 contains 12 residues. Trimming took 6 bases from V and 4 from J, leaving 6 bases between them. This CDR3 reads CAISRFNEKLFF. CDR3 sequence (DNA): TGTGCCATCAGCAGGTTTAATGAAAAACTGTTTTTT.

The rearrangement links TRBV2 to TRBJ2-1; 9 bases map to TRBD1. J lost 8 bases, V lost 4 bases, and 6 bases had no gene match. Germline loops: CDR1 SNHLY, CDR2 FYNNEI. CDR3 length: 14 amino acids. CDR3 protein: CASSGSTGGYEQFF. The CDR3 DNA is TGTGCCAGCAGTGGAAGTACAGGGGGCTATGAGCAGTTCTTC.

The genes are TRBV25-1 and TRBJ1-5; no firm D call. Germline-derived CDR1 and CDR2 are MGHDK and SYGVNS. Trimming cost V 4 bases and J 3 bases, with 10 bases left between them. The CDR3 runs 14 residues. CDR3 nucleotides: TGTGCCAGCAGTGCCGGGTTTTCCAATCAGCCCCAGCATTTT. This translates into CASSAGFSNQPQHF.

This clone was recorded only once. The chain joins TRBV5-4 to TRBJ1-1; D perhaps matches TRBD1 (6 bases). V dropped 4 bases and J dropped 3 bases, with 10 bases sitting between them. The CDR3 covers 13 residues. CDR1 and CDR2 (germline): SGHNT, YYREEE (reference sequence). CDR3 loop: CASSEGGDTEAFF. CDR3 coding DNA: TGTGCCAGCAGCGAGGGGGGGGACACTGAAGCTTTCTTT.

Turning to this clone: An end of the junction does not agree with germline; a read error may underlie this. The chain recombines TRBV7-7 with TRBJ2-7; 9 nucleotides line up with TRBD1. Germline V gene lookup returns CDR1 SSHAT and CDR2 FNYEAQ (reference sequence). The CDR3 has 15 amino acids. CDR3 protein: CASSLALGQGYEQYF. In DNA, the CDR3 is TGTGCTAGCAGCTTAGCGCTTGGACAGGGGTACGAGCAGTACTTC.

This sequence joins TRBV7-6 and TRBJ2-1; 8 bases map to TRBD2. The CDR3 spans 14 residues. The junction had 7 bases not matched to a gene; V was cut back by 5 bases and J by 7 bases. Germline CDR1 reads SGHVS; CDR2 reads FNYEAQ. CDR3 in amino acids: CASSTILAVNEQFF. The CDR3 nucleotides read TGTGCCAGCAGCACCATACTAGCGGTTAATGAGCAGTTCTTC.

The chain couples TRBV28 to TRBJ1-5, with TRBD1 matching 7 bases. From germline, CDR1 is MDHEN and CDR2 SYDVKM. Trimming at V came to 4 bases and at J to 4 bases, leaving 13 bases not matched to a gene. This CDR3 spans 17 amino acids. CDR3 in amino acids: CASSSTIQGTWNQPQHF. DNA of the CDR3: TGTGCCAGCAGTTCAACGATACAGGGGACCTGGAATCAGCCCCAGCATTTT.

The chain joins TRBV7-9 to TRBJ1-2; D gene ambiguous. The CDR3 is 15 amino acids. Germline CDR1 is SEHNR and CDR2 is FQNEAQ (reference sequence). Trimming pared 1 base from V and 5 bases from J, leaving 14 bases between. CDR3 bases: TGTGCCAGCAGCTTAGATAGAGGGCGGGATTATGGCTACACCTTC. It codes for CASSLDRGRDYGYTF.

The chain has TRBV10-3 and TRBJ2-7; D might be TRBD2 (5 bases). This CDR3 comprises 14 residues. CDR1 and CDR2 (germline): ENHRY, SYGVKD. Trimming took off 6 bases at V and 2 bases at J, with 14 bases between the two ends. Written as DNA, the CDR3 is TGTGCCATCAGGGGTTCAGCGGAGGCCTACGAGCAGTACTTC. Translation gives CAIRGSAEAYEQYF.